This T cell receptor (beta chain) came from a study of blood T cell repertoires in COVID-19. For the study at large: Sites in the United States, Italy and Spain provided acute and convalescent COVID-19 samples.

Using immunoSEQ multiplex PCR, the repertoire was profiled, and TCRdb retains in-frame clones only, with some absent. The repertoire holds 400,000 or so clones, with around 87% as singletons. Clinical histories supplied by participants themselves formed the basis of cohort assignment. The V segment lost 7 bases and the J segment 8 bases; nucleotides outside the gene matches: 8. CDR3 length: 14 residues. Looked up from germline, CDR1 is LNHDA and CDR2 is SQIVND (reference sequence). This TCR derives from a man aged 40-50 years in a cohort exposed to, infected with or recovered from COVID-19 (not recorded which). The source material was PBMCs or T cells enriched from blood (not recorded which). The rearrangement joins TRBV19 to TRBJ2-1, with 10 bases identical to TRBD1. The CDR3 loop reads CASTDRGRLDEQFF. The CDR3 coding sequence is TGTGCCAGTACCGACAGGGGGCGCCTCGATGAGCAGTTCTTC.